In its sample, the clone carrying this T cell receptor beta chain was seen once. V shed 3 bases and J shed 0 bases, with 9 bases lying between them. The CDR3 totals 14 residues. The germline V gene encodes CDR1 MDHEN and CDR2 SYDVKM. In the authors' workflow: Reference gene primer amplification yielded estimated nucleated cell counts. Using immunoSEQ multiplex PCR, the repertoire was profiled, and TCRdb retains in-frame clones only, with some absent. Clone size and the V and J calls come from that table; the DNA yielded D and trimming. The sample lists roughly 120,000 clones, 92% seen once, with about 2% in the top ten. This record belongs to a study of blood T cell repertoires in COVID-19. One Seattle source followed patients from active infection through their disease course.

This TCR derives from a man aged 45-65 years with COVID-19, enrolled during active disease. Sequencing used peripheral blood. V and J are TRBV28 and TRBJ2-7, with a possible D match to TRBD2 (6 bases). This chain's CDR3 is CASSFTEGSYEQYF. The DNA of the CDR3 is TGTGCCAGCAGTTTTACGGAGGGCTCCTACGAGCAGTACTTC.